Below are 3 T cell receptor beta chains sequenced from a single sample in a study of beta chain features in type 1 diabetes. Whole-study results and caveats: TCRB CDR3s were moderately but significantly shorter in Type 1 diabetes patients in all four CD4+ subsets.

As every portion of the isolated RNA was reverse transcribed, the sequencing read expressed TCRB transcripts. Clones were read by immunoSEQ multiplex PCR, and TCRdb kept only the in-frame ones, dropping some. The table records 200,000 to 300,000 clones, just over 20% of them present only once. Antigens for these TCRs are unknown. Sequenced material: naive CD4+ T cells from blood. Receptor source: a woman aged 40 to 50 with type 1 diabetes.

This clone was seen only a few times. The genes are TRBV19 and TRBJ1-5; D remains ambiguous. V lost 7 bases to trimming and J lost 6 bases, with 10 bases between them. Germline assignment: CDR1 LNHDA and CDR2 SQIVND (reference sequence). The CDR3 consists of 12 residues. The CDR3 nucleotides are TGTGCCAGTACCGAGGCCGGTCAGCCCCAGCATTTT. Residues: CASTEAGQPQHF.

This chain uses TRBV11-1 with TRBJ1-1; 8 bases line up with TRBD1. The CDR3 consists of 18 residues. Per germline, CDR1 SGHAT and CDR2 FQDESV (reference sequence). V lost 3 bases, J lost 0 bases, and 12 bases stayed unmatched. The CDR3 loop reads CASSFGQGAFGMNTEAFF. The CDR3 nucleotides are TGTGCCAGCAGCTTCGGTCAGGGGGCGTTCGGGATGAACACTGAAGCTTTCTTT.

J is TRBJ2-7 and V is TRBV7-9; TRBD2 might be the D (6 bases). Germline CDR1 SEHNR, CDR2 FQNEAQ (reference sequence). CDR3 size: 13 residues. With 3 bases removed from V and 3 bases from J, the gap between germline ends came to 9 bases. CDR3 sequence: CASSFAGGYEQYF. CDR3 nucleotide sequence: TGTGCCAGCAGCTTTGCCGGGGGCTACGAGCAGTACTTC.